These 24 T cell receptor beta chains originate from one sample sequenced in a study of CD4+ T cells in melanoma. The table came from immunoSEQ multiplex PCR; TCRdb's copy has only in-frame clones and leaves some out. The data hold more than 110,000 clones, with around 90% observed a single time. The receptors stem from a human donor with melanoma.

The chain carries TRBV7-9 and TRBJ2-1; the D is unclear. CDR3 size: 15 residues. Trimming removed 6 bases at V and 2 bases at J, with 14 bases between. Germline assignment: CDR1 SEHNR and CDR2 FQNEAQ (reference sequence). The CDR3: CASSSATSPYNEQFF. In nucleotides, the CDR3 is TGTGCCAGCAGTTCCGCGACATCGCCCTACAATGAGCAGTTCTTC.

This clone was counted a few times. This chain connects TRBV11-3 to TRBJ2-1; no firm D call. CDR1 and CDR2 (germline): SGHNT, YENEEA. The CDR3 has 12 residues. The V end was cut by 0 bases, the J end by 6 bases, with 3 bases between. The CDR3 bases are TGTGCCAGCAGCTTAGATAGCAATGAGCAGTTCTTC. It specifies CASSLDSNEQFF.

This chain links TRBV5-6 with TRBJ1-4; D gene ambiguous. Trimming took off 0 bases at V and 8 bases at J, with 14 bases between the two ends. There are 15 residues in the CDR3. Germline values: CDR1 SGHDT, CDR2 YYEEEE. DNA for the CDR3: TGTGCCAGCAGCTTGGCCCAGAGGACGCGGGAAAAACTGTTTTTT. Protein sequence: CASSLAQRTREKLFF.

The chain carries TRBV5-1 and TRBJ2-5; 7 bases map to TRBD1. Trimming at V came to 0 bases and at J to 2 bases, leaving 7 bases not matched to a gene. Germline lookup yields CDR1 SGHRS and CDR2 YFSETQ. This CDR3 is 16 amino acids long. CDR3 sequence (DNA): TGCGCCAGCAGCTTGGCCCTGACAGGGATTCAAGAGACCCAGTACTTC. It codes for CASSLALTGIQETQYF. Filled out from reference TRBV5-1 and TRBJ2-5, the complete variable domain reads KAGVTQTPRYLIKTRGQQVTLSCSPISGHRSVSWYQQTPGQGLQFLFEYFSETQRNKGNFPGRFSGRQFSNSRSEMNVSTLELGDSALYLCASSLALTGIQETQYFGPGTRLLVL.

The CDR3 loop reads CASSLAGLGGYTF. In nucleotides, the CDR3 is TGCGCCAGCAGCTTGGCAGGGCTGGGTGGCTACACCTTC. This chain joins TRBV5-1 and TRBJ1-2; D may be TRBD1 (5 bases). Germline assignment: CDR1 SGHRS and CDR2 YFSETQ. The CDR3 consists of 13 residues. V was pared by 0 bases and J by 7 bases, with 10 bases between.

This clone has just one count. The chain carries TRBV5-1 and TRBJ2-3; D unresolved. V shed 2 bases and J shed 2 bases, with 6 bases lying between them. Germline V CDR1 and CDR2: SGHRS, YFSETQ. This CDR3 spans 13 amino acids. The CDR3 DNA sequence: TGCGCCAGCAGCTTTACACACACAGATACGCAGTATTTT. Translated: CASSFTHTDTQYF.

The rearrangement uses TRBV7-8 and TRBJ2-2; D is uncertain. This CDR3 is built from 13 residues. Germline CDR1 reads SGHVS; CDR2 reads FQNEAQ. V lost 6 bases, J lost 7 bases, and 12 bases lay in between. The chain's CDR3 is CASRTDTGGELFF. In DNA, the CDR3 is TGTGCCAGCAGGACCGACACCGGCGGGGAGCTGTTTTTT.

The chain employs TRBV7-2 and TRBJ2-3; TRBD2 aligns across 8 bases. Germline CDR1 reads SGHTA; CDR2 reads FQGNSA. The length of the CDR3 is 15 residues. V shed 4 bases, J shed 4 bases, and the junction held 7 bases outside the gene matches. The CDR3 protein is CASSSGGAGADTQYF. The CDR3 DNA is TGTGCCAGCAGCTCCGGGGGGGCGGGGGCAGATACGCAGTATTTT.

The table lists this clone with a count of one. V is TRBV7-3 and J is TRBJ2-2, with D unresolved. Trimming removed 1 base at V and 6 bases at J, with 6 bases between. Germline CDR1 is SGHTA and CDR2 is FQGTGA. This CDR3 is built from 13 residues. CDR3 loop: CASSLIRAGELFF. In DNA, the CDR3 is TGTGCCAGCAGCTTAATTCGTGCCGGGGAGCTGTTTTTT. The full variable domain, its missing parts supplied by reference TRBV7-3 and TRBJ2-2, is GAGVSQTPSNKVTEKGKYVELRCDPISGHTALYWYRQSLGQGPEFLIYFQGTGAADDSGLPNDRFFAVRPEGSVSTLKIQRTERGDSAVYLCASSLIRAGELFFGEGSRLTVL.

This clone has more than one count but fewer than ten. The chain has TRBV6-5 and TRBJ1-2; 7 nucleotides agree with TRBD1. Per germline, CDR1 MNHEY and CDR2 SVGAGI. V lost 5 bases and J lost 5; bases outside the gene matches: 8. The CDR3 is 14 amino acids. DNA of the CDR3: TGTGCCAGCAGTACCTCAGGGGGGGGTTATGGCTACACCTTC. Amino acids: CASSTSGGGYGYTF.

The chain links TRBV5-1 to TRBJ2-7; 9 nucleotides align to TRBD2. In germline, CDR1 is SGHRS, CDR2 YFSETQ. The CDR3 contains 15 residues. V lost 2 bases to trimming and J lost 5 bases; unmatched junction nucleotides: 8. The CDR3 reads CASSFPGGGANEQYF. The CDR3 coding sequence is TGCGCCAGCAGCTTCCCAGGCGGGGGGGCGAACGAGCAGTACTTC.

CDR3 residues: CASSGWGRQNNQPQHF. The CDR3 DNA follows: TGTGCCAGCAGTGGTTGGGGCCGACAGAACAATCAGCCCCAGCATTTT. The chain links TRBV6-1 to TRBJ1-5; a weak D match, TRBD1 (5 bases). V was cut by 4 bases and J by 3 bases, with 16 bases left in between. The germline gives CDR1 MNHNS, CDR2 SASEGT. This CDR3 contains 16 residues.

V and J are TRBV7-3 and TRBJ2-3, with D perhaps TRBD2 (7 bases). Per germline, CDR1 SGHTA and CDR2 FQGTGA. V dropped 9 bases and J dropped 1 base, with 17 bases sitting between them. This CDR3 comprises 15 residues. As DNA, the CDR3 is TGTGCCAGAAGTAAAGTCGGGGGGCGCACAGATACGCAGTATTTT. The encoded protein is CARSKVGGRTDTQYF.

The chain is built from TRBV7-2 and TRBJ2-2, with 7 nucleotides matching TRBD2. The germline V gene encodes CDR1 SGHTA and CDR2 FQGNSA. J lost 4 bases, V lost 4 bases, and 6 bases had no gene match. The CDR3 contains 15 residues. Written as DNA, the CDR3 is TGTGCCAGCAGCTCTTGGACTAGTGTCACCGGGGAGCTGTTTTTT. It translates to CASSSWTSVTGELFF.

The V gene is TRBV2, the J gene TRBJ1-1; 12 nucleotides align to TRBD1. The CDR3 totals 15 residues. Per germline, CDR1 SNHLY and CDR2 FYNNEI. Trimming removed 3 bases from V and 3 bases from J; junction bases left unmatched: 2. CDR3 protein: CASSEGTGGDTEAFF. CDR3 nucleotides: TGTGCCAGCAGTGAGGGGACAGGGGGCGACACTGAAGCTTTCTTT.

The chain links TRBV7-2 to TRBJ2-5; D is unresolved. V lost 5 bases and J lost 1, with 11 bases in between. Germline-derived CDR1 and CDR2 are SGHTA and FQGNSA. This CDR3 is built from 14 residues. CDR3 region: CASSPGPLQETQYF. DNA of the CDR3: TGTGCCAGCAGCCCCGGGCCCCTCCAAGAGACCCAGTACTTC.

A few counts support this clone. This chain uses TRBV6-5 with TRBJ1-2, with D perhaps TRBD1 (5 bases). V dropped 0 bases and J dropped 8 bases, with 13 bases sitting between them. Germline lookup yields CDR1 MNHEY and CDR2 SVGAGI. The CDR3 runs to 14 residues. CDR3 sequence (DNA): TGTGCCAGCAGTTACTCGAGAGGGGTCGGAGGCTACACCTTC. It is translated as CASSYSRGVGGYTF.

The V call is TRBV6-4, the J call TRBJ1-1; D is unresolved. Trimming took 9 bases from V and 6 from J, leaving 23 bases between them. CDR3 length: 15 residues. CDR1 is MRHNA and CDR2 is SNTAGT in the germline V gene. The CDR3 spells CARPFYSDRHPEAFF. CDR3 coding DNA: TGTGCCAGACCGTTTTATAGTGATCGCCACCCTGAAGCTTTCTTT.

The chain employs TRBV19 and TRBJ1-2; TRBD1 aligns across 9 bases. This CDR3 contains 13 residues. Germline CDR1 LNHDA, CDR2 SQIVND (reference sequence). V shed 6 bases and J 7 bases; nucleotides not matched to a gene: 6. CDR3 DNA sequence: TGTGCCAGTAGAAGACAGGGGGGATCTGGCTACACCTTC. Translating it yields CASRRQGGSGYTF.

The chain joins TRBV7-2 to TRBJ2-7, with a weak D call TRBD2 (7 bases). The germline gives CDR1 SGHTA, CDR2 FQGNSA. This CDR3 is built from 15 residues. Trimming stripped 5 bases from V and 2 bases from J, with 16 bases between. The CDR3: CASSISGGATYEQYF. The CDR3 DNA sequence: TGTGCCAGCAGCATATCTGGGGGGGCCACCTACGAGCAGTACTTC.

The CDR3 sequence is CASSVTDLNTEAFF. The CDR3 DNA sequence: TGTGCCAGCAGTGTTACGGACTTGAACACTGAAGCTTTCTTT. The rearrangement uses TRBV2 and TRBJ1-1; D is ambiguous. CDR1 and CDR2 (germline): SNHLY, FYNNEI. The CDR3 spans 14 residues. V was clipped by 4 bases and J by 0 bases, with 9 bases between them.

The chain links TRBV7-9 to TRBJ1-1; weak D call: TRBD1 (5 bases). The V end was cut by 1 base, the J end by 3 bases, with 9 bases between. Germline assignment: CDR1 SEHNR and CDR2 FQNEAQ (reference sequence). The length of the CDR3 is 14 residues. The CDR3 coding sequence is TGTGCCAGCAGCTTAGAACAGGCGTACACTGAAGCTTTCTTT. Amino acids: CASSLEQAYTEAFF.

This clone occurred a few times. The chain combines TRBV18 with TRBJ1-2, with a weak D call TRBD1 (6 bases). Germline V CDR1 and CDR2: KGHSH, LQKENI. The CDR3 totals 14 residues. Between the trimmed V and J ends, which lost 2 bases and 8 bases, there was a span of 15 bases. This chain's CDR3 is CASSPGGGIGGYTF. DNA of the CDR3: TGTGCCAGCTCACCAGGGGGCGGAATCGGCGGCTACACCTTC.

The table lists this clone with a count of one. This chain's CDR3 is CASSDGVGGRNQPQHF. As DNA, the CDR3 is TGTGCCAGCAGTGACGGGGTAGGGGGTCGCAATCAGCCCCAGCATTTT. V and J are TRBV6-1 and TRBJ1-5; D is possibly TRBD1 (6 bases). Between the trimmed V and J ends, which lost 3 bases and 2 bases, there was a span of 14 bases. CDR1 is MNHNS, CDR2 SASEGT, per germline. The CDR3 has 16 amino acids.